The 10 T cell receptor beta chains listed next were all sequenced from one sample in a study of shared T cell receptors in the human thymus. Data came from immunoSEQ multiplex PCR; TCRdb stores just in-frame clones and leaves some out. The table has roughly 410,000 clones, 85% to 95% seen once. Specimen: thymocytes. These receptor sequences come from a human donor.

The chain combines TRBV7-2 with TRBJ2-5, with a possible D match to TRBD2 (6 bases). V lost 5 bases and J 3 bases, leaving 10 bases between the germline ends. CDR3 size: 13 residues. Germline loops: CDR1 SGHTA, CDR2 FQGNSA. The CDR3 nucleotides read TGTGCCAGCAGCGCGACTAGAAAAGAGACCCAGTACTTC. Translating it yields CASSATRKETQYF.

In its sample, this clone was seen once. J is TRBJ2-1 and V is TRBV30; 8 bases are a match to TRBD2. Germline V gene lookup returns CDR1 GTSNPN and CDR2 SVGIG (reference sequence). The CDR3 runs 16 residues. V trimming: 4 bases; J trimming: 0 bases; junction bases outside the gene matches: 8. CDR3 region: CAWTNTGGPSYNEQFF. For the CDR3, the DNA is TGTGCCTGGACCAACACGGGGGGGCCCTCCTACAATGAGCAGTTCTTC.

The chain combines TRBV5-4 with TRBJ1-6, with D hard to call. From germline, CDR1 is SGHNT and CDR2 YYREEE (reference sequence). The CDR3 is 15 residues long. V lost 3 bases, J lost 10 bases, and 17 bases lay in between. CDR3 sequence: CASSSLGGWESPLHF. The CDR3, as DNA: TGTGCCAGCAGCTCCCTTGGTGGATGGGAATCACCCCTCCACTTT.

The rearrangement links TRBV4-1 to TRBJ1-4, with a weak D call TRBD1 (6 bases). V was clipped by 0 bases and J by 5 bases, with 10 bases between them. From germline, CDR1 is MGHRA and CDR2 YSYEKL. This CDR3 region has 15 residues. The CDR3 DNA reads TGCGCCAGCAGCCAAGAATGGCAGGGGAATGAAAAACTGTTTTTT. Its translation: CASSQEWQGNEKLFF.

The V gene is TRBV6-1, the J gene TRBJ2-2; unclear D gene. V lost 6 bases and J 8 bases, leaving 10 bases between the germline ends. Germline V gene lookup returns CDR1 MNHNS and CDR2 SASEGT. This CDR3 comprises 12 residues. CDR3 in DNA: TGTGCCAGCAGCCTAATGGGAGGGGAGCTGTTTTTT. It is translated as CASSLMGGELFF.

The chain couples TRBV7-9 to TRBJ2-7; D perhaps matches TRBD2 (6 bases). Per germline, CDR1 SEHNR and CDR2 FQNEAQ (reference sequence). The CDR3 is 15 residues long. V gave up 4 bases and J gave up 4 bases, with 17 bases separating them. CDR3 amino acids: CASSSSGEGTYEQYF. DNA of the CDR3: TGTGCCAGCAGCTCAAGCGGAGAAGGGACTTACGAGCAGTACTTC.

The table lists this clone with a count of one. This sequence joins TRBV29-1 and TRBJ1-2; 7 bases map to TRBD1. CDR3 length equals 12 residues. Unmatched junction bases numbered 7, after V lost 6 bases and J lost 6 bases. Germline values: CDR1 SQVTM, CDR2 ANQGSEA. The CDR3 region has the DNA TGCAGCGTAGCAGGGGGGGTCGATGGCTACACCTTC. The encoded protein is CSVAGGVDGYTF.

The chain recombines TRBV18 with TRBJ2-7; 9 positions agree with TRBD2. V shed 3 bases, J shed 0 bases, and the junction held 3 bases outside the gene matches. CDR1 is KGHSH and CDR2 is LQKENI in the germline V gene. There are 15 residues in the CDR3. The CDR3 DNA reads TGTGCCAGCTCACCTCTAGCGGGAAGCTCCTACGAGCAGTACTTC. Residues: CASSPLAGSSYEQYF.

The chain joins TRBV4-1 to TRBJ2-1; 9 bases are shared with TRBD2. Trimming took 2 bases from V and 7 from J; bases not matched to a gene: 15. The CDR3 has 18 amino acids. Germline CDR1 MGHRA, CDR2 YSYEKL. The CDR3 coding sequence is TGCGCCAGCAGCCAAAGGGCCCCAGAAGCGGGAGGTAGGAATGAGCAGTTCTTC. As protein: CASSQRAPEAGGRNEQFF.

CDR3 loop: CASSTQQSQGGETNEKLFF. CDR3 nucleotides: TGTGCCAGTAGTACTCAGCAGTCCCAGGGTGGAGAAACTAATGAAAAACTGTTTTTT. V and J are TRBV19 and TRBJ1-4; D is perhaps TRBD1 (5 bases). Trimming cost V 4 bases and J 1 base, with 22 bases left between them. Germline CDR1 is LNHDA and CDR2 is SQIVND (reference sequence). The length of the CDR3 is 19 residues.